This T cell receptor (beta chain) stems from a study of blood T cells in healthy people across ages. Overall study results and limits: Diversity of TCR beta per million T cells declined in a roughly linear way with age.

A second PCR of 7 to 11 cycles used a sample-barcoded 5' primer and a J-beta primer mix. TCRdb analysed the 5' RACE reads with MiXCR anew, one entry per CDR3 protein. The table lists approximately 780,000 distinct CDR3 sequences, approximately 24% of them singletons. The CDR3 spans 14 residues. The V and J ends lost 2 bases and 3 bases respectively, with 8 bases between them. Germline-derived CDR1 and CDR2 are MNHEY and SMNVEV (reference sequence). Notes on this clonotype: Its target is not known.

The data were also submitted as part of a second study, on T cells of mothers and their children. Per that paper: It was found that thymic selection shapes TCR recombination output similarly in related and unrelated pairs.

V is TRBV27 and J is TRBJ1-3, with a tentative D call TRBD1 (6 bases). Sequences were obtained from blood. The TCR originated in a boy younger than 18 in good health. CDR3 in amino acids: CASSLGGLGNTIYF. The CDR3 DNA reads TGTGCCAGCAGTTTAGGGGGCCTTGGAAACACCATATATTTT.